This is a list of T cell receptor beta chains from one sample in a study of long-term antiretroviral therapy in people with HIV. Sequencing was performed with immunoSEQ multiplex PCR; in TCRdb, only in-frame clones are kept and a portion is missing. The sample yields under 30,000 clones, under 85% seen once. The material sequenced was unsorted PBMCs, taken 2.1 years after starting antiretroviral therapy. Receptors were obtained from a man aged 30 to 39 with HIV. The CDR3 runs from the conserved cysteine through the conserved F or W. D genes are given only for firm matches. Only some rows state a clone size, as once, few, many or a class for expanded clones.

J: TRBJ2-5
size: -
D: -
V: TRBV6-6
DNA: TGTGCCAGCAGTTACGGCGTCTTACCAAGAAAAGAGACCCAGTACTTC
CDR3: CASSYGVLPRKETQYF

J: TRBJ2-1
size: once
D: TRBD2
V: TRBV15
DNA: TGTGCCACCAGCACACCGGGGGGGCCCCACAATGAGCAGTTCTTC
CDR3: CATSTPGGPHNEQFF

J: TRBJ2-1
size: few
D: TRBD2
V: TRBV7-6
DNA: TGTGCCAGCAGCATAACTAGCGGGAGGAACGCAAATGAGCAGTTCTTC
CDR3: CASSITSGRNANEQFF

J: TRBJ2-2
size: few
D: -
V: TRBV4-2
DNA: TGTGCCAGCAGTCCAAGGGTCACGGACACCGGGGAGCTGTTTTTT
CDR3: CASSPRVTDTGELFF

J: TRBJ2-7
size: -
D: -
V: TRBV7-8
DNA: TGTGCCAGCAGCGCAGGTTGGGGGGAGCAGTACTTC
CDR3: CASSAGWGEQYF

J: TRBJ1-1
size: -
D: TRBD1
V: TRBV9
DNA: TGTGCCAGCAGTTACAGGGGGGATCACACTGAAGCTTTCTTT
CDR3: CASSYRGDHTEAFF

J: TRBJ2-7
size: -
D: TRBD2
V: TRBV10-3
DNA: TGTGCCATCAATACGGGACTAGCGGGAGGAGGATACTTCTACGAGCAGTACTTC
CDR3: CAINTGLAGGGYFYEQYF

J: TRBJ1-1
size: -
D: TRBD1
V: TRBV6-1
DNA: TGTGCCAGCATTCTAGGGACAGGGCAGGGTATTGAAGCTTTCTTT
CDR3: CASILGTGQGIEAFF

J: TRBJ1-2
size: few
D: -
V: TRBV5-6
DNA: TGTGCCAGCAGCATTACCGCCTCCTTGGGCTACACCTTC
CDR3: CASSITASLGYTF

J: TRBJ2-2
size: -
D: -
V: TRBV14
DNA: TGTGCCAGCAGCCAAGATCTGAACAGGGAGACCACCGGGGAGCTGTTTTTT
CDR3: CASSQDLNRETTGELFF

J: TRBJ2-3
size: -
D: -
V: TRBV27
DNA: TGTGCCAGCAGTTTAGCATCTACAGGAAGGGATACGCAGTATTTT
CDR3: CASSLASTGRDTQYF

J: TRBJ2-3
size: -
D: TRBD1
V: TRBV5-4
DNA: TGTGCCAGCAGCTTGTATGGGACAGGGATATCAGATACGCAGTATTTT
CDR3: CASSLYGTGISDTQYF

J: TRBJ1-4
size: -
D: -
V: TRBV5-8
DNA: TGTGCCAGCAGCTTGGGGACAACCTCAGCAACTAATGAAAAACTGTTTTTT
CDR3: CASSLGTTSATNEKLFF

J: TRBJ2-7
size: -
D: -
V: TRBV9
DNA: TGTGCCAGCAGCGTAGCTGGATTCACAGACGAGCAGTACTTC
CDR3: CASSVAGFTDEQYF

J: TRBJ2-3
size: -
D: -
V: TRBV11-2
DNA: TGTGCCAGCAGCTTAGAAGTCCGACGCGCGCAGTATTTT
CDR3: CASSLEVRRAQYF

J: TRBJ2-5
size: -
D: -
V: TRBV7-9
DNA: TGTGCCAGCACCCGAGGAGGACAAGAGACCCAGTACTTC
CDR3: CASTRGGQETQYF

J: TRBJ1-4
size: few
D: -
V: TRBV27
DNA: TGTGCCAGCCGAAGGGGGGCATATGAAAAACTGTTTTTT
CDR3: CASRRGAYEKLFF

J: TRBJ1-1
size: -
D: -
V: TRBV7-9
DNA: TGTGCCAGCAGCCTAGGGGCCGCTGAAGCTTTCTTT
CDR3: CASSLGAAEAFF

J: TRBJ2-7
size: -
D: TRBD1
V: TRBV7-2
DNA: TGTGCCAGCAGCTTAAGGGGGACAGCCCCATCCTACGAGCAGTACTTC
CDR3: CASSLRGTAPSYEQYF

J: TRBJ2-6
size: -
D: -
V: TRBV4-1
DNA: TGCGCCAGCAGCACCCCTAGGACAGCAAGCTCTGGGGCCAACGTCCTGACTTTC
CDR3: CASSTPRTASSGANVLTF

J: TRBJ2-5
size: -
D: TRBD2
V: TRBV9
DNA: TGTGCCAGCAGCGCGGGACTAGCGGGAGGCTTTGAGACCCAGTACTTC
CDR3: CASSAGLAGGFETQYF

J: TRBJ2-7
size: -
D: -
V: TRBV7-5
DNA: TGTGTCAGAAGCCCAACTCGGACAGGTTCGCCTCATTGCTACGAGCAGTACTTC
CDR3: CVRSPTRTGSPHCYEQYF

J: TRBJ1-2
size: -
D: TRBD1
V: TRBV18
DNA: TGTGCCAGCTCACCGAATACCGGGACAGCGAGGAACTATGGCTACACCTTC
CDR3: CASSPNTGTARNYGYTF

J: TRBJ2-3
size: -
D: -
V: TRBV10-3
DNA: TGTGCCATCAGAGCCGGGATCCCCTTTAGCACAGATACGCAGTATTTT
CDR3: CAIRAGIPFSTDTQYF

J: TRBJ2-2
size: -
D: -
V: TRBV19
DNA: TGTGCCAGTAGTATAAGGGGTATCGCGAACACCGGGGAGCTGTTTTTT
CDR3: CASSIRGIANTGELFF

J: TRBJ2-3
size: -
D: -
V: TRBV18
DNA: TGTGCCAGCTCACCTTTAGGGGATCCTAGCACAGATACGCAGTATTTT
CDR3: CASSPLGDPSTDTQYF

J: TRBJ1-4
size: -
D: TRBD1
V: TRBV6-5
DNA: TGTGCCAGCAGTTACGGACAGGGGGCTGATGGTGAAAAACTGTTTTTT
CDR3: CASSYGQGADGEKLFF

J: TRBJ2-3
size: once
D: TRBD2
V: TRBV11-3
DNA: TGTGCCAGCAGCCCTAGCGGGGGAGGCACAGATACGCAGTATTTT
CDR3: CASSPSGGGTDTQYF

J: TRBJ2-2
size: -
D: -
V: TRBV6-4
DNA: TGTGCCAGCAGTGCTACAGGGAGGCACACCGGGGAGCTGTTTTTT
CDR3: CASSATGRHTGELFF

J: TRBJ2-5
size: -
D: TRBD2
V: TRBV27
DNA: TGTGCCAGCAGTGCGACTAGCCCCCAAGAGACCCAGTACTTC
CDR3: CASSATSPQETQYF

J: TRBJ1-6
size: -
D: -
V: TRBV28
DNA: TGTGCCAGCAGTTTACGGGATTATAATTCACCCCTCCACTTT
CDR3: CASSLRDYNSPLHF

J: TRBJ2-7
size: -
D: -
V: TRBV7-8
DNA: TGTGCCAGCAGCCCGAGGATAGGGACTTCTAACTTCTACGAGCAGTACTTC
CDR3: CASSPRIGTSNFYEQYF

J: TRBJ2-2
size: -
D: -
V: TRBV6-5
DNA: TGTGCCAGCAGTTCCACAGGGACCGGGGAGCTGTTTTTT
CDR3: CASSSTGTGELFF

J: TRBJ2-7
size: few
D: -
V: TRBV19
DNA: TGTGCCAGTAGTTGGGAGTTTCCCTCCTACGAGCAGTACTTC
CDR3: CASSWEFPSYEQYF

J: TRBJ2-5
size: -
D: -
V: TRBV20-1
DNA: TGTGCCTATCGGGTCCAAGAGACCCAGTACTTC
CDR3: CAYRVQETQYF

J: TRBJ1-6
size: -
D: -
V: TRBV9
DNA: TGTGCCAGCAGCCCGCAGGGAGGTAATTTCCCCCTCCACTTT
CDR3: CASSPQGGNFPLHF

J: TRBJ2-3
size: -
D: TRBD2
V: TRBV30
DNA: TGTGCCCTTCGACTAGCGGGATATGGCGGGGATACGCAGTATTTT
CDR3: CALRLAGYGGDTQYF

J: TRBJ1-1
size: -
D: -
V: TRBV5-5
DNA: TGTGCCAGCAGCTTGCGACTGAACACTGAAGCTTTCTTT
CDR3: CASSLRLNTEAFF

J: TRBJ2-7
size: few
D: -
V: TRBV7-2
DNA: TGTGCCAGCAGCGCCCGGACTTTTCTTGGGGACGAGCAGTACTTC
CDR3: CASSARTFLGDEQYF

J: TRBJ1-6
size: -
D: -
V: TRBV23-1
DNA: TGCGCCAGCAGTCACCAGGGTCATAATTCACCCCTCCACTTT
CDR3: CASSHQGHNSPLHF

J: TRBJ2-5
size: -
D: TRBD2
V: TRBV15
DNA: TGTGCCACGCGGGCGGGGGGGCGAGTAGAGACCCAGTACTTC
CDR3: CATRAGGRVETQYF

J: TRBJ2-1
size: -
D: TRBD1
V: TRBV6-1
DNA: TGTGCCAGCAGTCGACAGGGTAGCTACAATGAGCAGTTCTTC
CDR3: CASSRQGSYNEQFF

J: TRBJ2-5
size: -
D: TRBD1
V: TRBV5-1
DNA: TGCGCCAGCAGCTGGGGAGCAAGCGGGACAGGGTTGGAGACCCAGTACTTC
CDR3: CASSWGASGTGLETQYF

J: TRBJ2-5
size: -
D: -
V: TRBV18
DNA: TGTGCCAGCTCACCACGGACAGCACAAGAGACCCAGTACTTC
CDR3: CASSPRTAQETQYF

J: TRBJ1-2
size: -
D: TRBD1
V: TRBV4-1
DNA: TGCGCCAGCAGCCAAGGGACAGGGGGCGACTATGGCTACACCTTC
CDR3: CASSQGTGGDYGYTF

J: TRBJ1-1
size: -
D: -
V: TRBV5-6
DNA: TGTGCCAGCAGCTTGGCAACCGGGAACACTGAAGCTTTCTTT
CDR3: CASSLATGNTEAFF

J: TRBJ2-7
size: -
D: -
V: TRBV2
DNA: TGTGCCAGCAGTGAAGAAGGGGAGGTGGCCTACGAGCAGTACTTC
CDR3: CASSEEGEVAYEQYF

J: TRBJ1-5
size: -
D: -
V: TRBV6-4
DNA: TGTGCCAGCAGTCGGGACAGCAATCAGCCCCAGCATTTT
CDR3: CASSRDSNQPQHF

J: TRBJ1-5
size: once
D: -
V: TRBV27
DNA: TGTGCCAGCGCTAGTAGGAGCAATCAGCCCCAGCATTTT
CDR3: CASASRSNQPQHF

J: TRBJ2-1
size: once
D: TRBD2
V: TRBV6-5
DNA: TGTGCCGCGGTGGGGACTAGCGGGGGCCTCAATGAGCAGTTCTTC
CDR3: CAAVGTSGGLNEQFF

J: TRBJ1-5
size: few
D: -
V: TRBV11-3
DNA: TGTGCCAGCAGCTTAAGGGGCGGTAGCAATCAGCCCCAGCATTTT
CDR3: CASSLRGGSNQPQHF

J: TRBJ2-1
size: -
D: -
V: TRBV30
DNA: TGTGCCTGGAGCGAACAACCGATCGCCGGGAGCAGGTGGTTCTTC
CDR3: CAWSEQPIAGSRWFF

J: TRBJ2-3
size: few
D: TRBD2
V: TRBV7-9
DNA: TGTGCCAGCAGCTTATCCCGGCGGGAGGGGTACACAGATACGCAGTATTTT
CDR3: CASSLSRREGYTDTQYF

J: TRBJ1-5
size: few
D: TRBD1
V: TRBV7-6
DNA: TGTGCCAGCAGCTTAGGCAGGGGGCGCGGTCAGCCCCAGCATTTT
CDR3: CASSLGRGRGQPQHF

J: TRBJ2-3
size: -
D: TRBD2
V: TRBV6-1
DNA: TGTGCCAGCAGTGAATTGACTAGCGGGGGCACAGATACGCAGTATTTT
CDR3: CASSELTSGGTDTQYF

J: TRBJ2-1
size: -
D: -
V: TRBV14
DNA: TGTGCCAGCAGCCCCCTTTATCCCGAGCAGTTCTTC
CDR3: CASSPLYPEQFF

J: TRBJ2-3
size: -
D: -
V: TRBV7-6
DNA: TGTGCCAGCAGCTTAGAAGCCTTAGATACGCAGTATTTT
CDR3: CASSLEALDTQYF

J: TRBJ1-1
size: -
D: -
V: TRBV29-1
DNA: TGCAGCGCCAGGTTCGCGGACACTGAAGCTTTCTTT
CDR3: CSARFADTEAFF

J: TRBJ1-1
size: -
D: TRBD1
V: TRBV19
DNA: TGTGCCAGTAGCTTAACAGGGGTGGCGAACACTGAAGCTTTCTTT
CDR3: CASSLTGVANTEAFF

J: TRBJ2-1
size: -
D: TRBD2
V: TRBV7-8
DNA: TGTGCCAGCAGCTTAGAACTAGCGTATTACAATGAGCAGTTCTTC
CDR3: CASSLELAYYNEQFF